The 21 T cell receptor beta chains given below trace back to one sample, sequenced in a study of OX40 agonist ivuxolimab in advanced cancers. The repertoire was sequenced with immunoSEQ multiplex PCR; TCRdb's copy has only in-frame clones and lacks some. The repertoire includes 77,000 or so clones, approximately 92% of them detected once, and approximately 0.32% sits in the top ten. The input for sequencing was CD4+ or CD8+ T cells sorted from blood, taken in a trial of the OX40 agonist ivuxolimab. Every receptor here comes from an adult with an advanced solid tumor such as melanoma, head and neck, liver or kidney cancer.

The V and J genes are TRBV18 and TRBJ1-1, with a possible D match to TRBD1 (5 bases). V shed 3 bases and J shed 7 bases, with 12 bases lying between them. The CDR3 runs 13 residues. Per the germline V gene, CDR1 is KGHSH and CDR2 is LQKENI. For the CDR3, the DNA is TGTGCCAGCTCACCCTCCAGGGATAATGAAGCTTTCTTT. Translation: CASSPSRDNEAFF. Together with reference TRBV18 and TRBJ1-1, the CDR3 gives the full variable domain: NAGVMQNPRHLVRRRGQEARLRCSPMKGHSHVYWYRQLPEEGLKFMVYLQKENIIDESGMPKERFSAEFPKEGPSILRIQQVVRGDSAAYFCASSPSRDNEAFFGQGTRLTVV.

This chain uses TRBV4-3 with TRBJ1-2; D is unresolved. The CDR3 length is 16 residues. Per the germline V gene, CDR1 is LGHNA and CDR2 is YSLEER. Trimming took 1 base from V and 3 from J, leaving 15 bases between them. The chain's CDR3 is CASSQGGQERHYGYTF. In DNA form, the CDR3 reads TGCGCCAGCAGCCAAGGCGGGCAGGAGCGACACTATGGCTACACCTTC.

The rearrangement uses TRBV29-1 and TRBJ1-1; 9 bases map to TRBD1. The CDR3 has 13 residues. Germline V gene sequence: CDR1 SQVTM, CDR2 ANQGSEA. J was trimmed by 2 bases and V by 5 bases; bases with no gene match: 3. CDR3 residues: CSVWDRVNTEAFF. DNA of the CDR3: TGCAGCGTTTGGGACAGGGTAAACACTGAAGCTTTCTTT.

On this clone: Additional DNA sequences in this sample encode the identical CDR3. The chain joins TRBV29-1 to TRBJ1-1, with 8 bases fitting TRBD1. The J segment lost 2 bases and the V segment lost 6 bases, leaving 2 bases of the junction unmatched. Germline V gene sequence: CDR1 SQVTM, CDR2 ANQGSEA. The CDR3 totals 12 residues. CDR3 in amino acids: CSVGQGNTEAFF. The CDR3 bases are TGCAGCGTAGGACAGGGCAACACTGAAGCTTTCTTT. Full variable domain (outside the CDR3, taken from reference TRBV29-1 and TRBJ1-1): SAVISQKPSRDICQRGTSLTIQCQVDSQVTMMFWYRQQPGQSLTLIATANQGSEATYESGFVIDKFPISRPNLTFSTLTVSNMSPEDSSIYLCSVGQGNTEAFFGQGTRLTVV.

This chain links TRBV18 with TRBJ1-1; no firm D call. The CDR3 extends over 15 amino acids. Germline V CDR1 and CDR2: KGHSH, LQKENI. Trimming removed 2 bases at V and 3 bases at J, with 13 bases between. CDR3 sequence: CASSPNGMGDTEAFF. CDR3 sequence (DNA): TGTGCCAGCTCACCAAACGGGATGGGTGACACTGAAGCTTTCTTT.

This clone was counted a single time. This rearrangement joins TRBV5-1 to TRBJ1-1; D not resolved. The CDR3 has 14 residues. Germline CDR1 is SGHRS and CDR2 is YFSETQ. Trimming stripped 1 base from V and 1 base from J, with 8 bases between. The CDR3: CASSLPEGNTEAFF. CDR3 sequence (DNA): TGCGCCAGCAGCTTGCCAGAGGGGAACACTGAAGCTTTCTTT.

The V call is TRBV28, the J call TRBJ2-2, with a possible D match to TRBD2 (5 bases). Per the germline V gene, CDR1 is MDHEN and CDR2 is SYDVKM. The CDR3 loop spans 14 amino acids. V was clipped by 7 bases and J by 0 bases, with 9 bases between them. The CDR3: CASILSANTGELFF. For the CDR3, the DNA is TGTGCCAGCATTCTTAGCGCGAACACCGGGGAGCTGTTTTTT. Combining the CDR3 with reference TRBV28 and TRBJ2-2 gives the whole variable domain DVKVTQSSRYLVKRTGEKVFLECVQDMDHENMFWYRQDPGLGLRLIYFSYDVKMKEKGDIPEGYSVSREKKERFSLILESASTNQTSMYLCASILSANTGELFFGEGSRLTVL.

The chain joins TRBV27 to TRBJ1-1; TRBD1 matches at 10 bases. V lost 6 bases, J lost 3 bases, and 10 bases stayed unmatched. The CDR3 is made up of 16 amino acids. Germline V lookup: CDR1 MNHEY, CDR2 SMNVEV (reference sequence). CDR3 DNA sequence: TGTGCCAGCAGCCCGGGACAGGGGTTAAGTCACACTGAAGCTTTCTTT. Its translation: CASSPGQGLSHTEAFF.

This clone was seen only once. CDR3 DNA sequence: TGCGCCAGCAGCTTGACTAGCGGGATCTCCTACAATGAGCAGTTCTTC. Protein product: CASSLTSGISYNEQFF. J is TRBJ2-1 and V is TRBV5-1; TRBD2 matches at 10 bases. J lost 0 bases, V lost 1 base, and 1 base had no gene match. The CDR3 totals 16 residues. CDR1 SGHRS and CDR2 YFSETQ come from the germline V gene.

This CDR3 is CASSAGLAGGTSSTDTQYF. DNA for the CDR3: TGTGCCAGCAGCGCGGGACTAGCGGGGGGAACCTCTAGCACAGATACGCAGTATTTT. The chain is built from TRBV9 and TRBJ2-3; 15 nucleotides align to TRBD2. The junction had 8 bases not matched to a gene; V was cut back by 3 bases and J by 0 bases. Germline lookup yields CDR1 SGDLS and CDR2 YYNGEE. The CDR3 spans 19 residues.

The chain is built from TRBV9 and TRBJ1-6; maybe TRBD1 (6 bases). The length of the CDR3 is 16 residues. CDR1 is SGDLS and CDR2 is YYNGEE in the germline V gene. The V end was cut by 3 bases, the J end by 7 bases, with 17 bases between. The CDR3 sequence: CASSDNTGGANSPLHF. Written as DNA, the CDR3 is TGTGCCAGCAGCGACAACACGGGGGGCGCCAATTCACCCCTCCACTTT. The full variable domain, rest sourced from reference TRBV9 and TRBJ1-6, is DSGVTQTPKHLITATGQRVTLRCSPRSGDLSVYWYQQSLDQGLQFLIQYYNGEERAKGNILERFSAQQFPDLHSELNLSSLELGDSALYFCASSDNTGGANSPLHFGNGTRLTVT.

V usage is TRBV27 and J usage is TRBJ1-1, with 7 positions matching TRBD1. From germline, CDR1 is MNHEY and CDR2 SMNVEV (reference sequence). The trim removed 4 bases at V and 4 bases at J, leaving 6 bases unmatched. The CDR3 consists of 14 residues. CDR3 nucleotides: TGTGCCAGCAGTTACAGGGGATGGAGCACTGAAGCTTTCTTT. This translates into CASSYRGWSTEAFF.

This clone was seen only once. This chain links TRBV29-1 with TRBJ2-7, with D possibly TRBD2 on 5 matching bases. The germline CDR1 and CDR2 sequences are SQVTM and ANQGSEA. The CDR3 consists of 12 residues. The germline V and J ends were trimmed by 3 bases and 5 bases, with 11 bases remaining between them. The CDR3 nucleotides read TGCAGCGTTGATGAGGGTAGCGACGAGCAGTACTTC. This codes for CSVDEGSDEQYF.

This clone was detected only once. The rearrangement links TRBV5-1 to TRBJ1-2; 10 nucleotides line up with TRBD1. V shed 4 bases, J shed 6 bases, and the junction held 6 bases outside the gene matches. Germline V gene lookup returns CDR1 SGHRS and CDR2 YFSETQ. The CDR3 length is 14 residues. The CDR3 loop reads CASSPDRGRDGYTF. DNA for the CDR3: TGCGCCAGCAGCCCGGACAGGGGGAGAGATGGCTACACCTTC. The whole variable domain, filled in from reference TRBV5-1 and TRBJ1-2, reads KAGVTQTPRYLIKTRGQQVTLSCSPISGHRSVSWYQQTPGQGLQFLFEYFSETQRNKGNFPGRFSGRQFSNSRSEMNVSTLELGDSALYLCASSPDRGRDGYTFGSGTRLTVV.

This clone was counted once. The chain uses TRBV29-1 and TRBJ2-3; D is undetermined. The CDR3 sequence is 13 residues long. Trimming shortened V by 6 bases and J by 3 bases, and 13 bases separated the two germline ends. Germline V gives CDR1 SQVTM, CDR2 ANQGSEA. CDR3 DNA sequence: TGCAGCGTATCCCCTAGATTGACAGATACGCAGTATTTT. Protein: CSVSPRLTDTQYF.

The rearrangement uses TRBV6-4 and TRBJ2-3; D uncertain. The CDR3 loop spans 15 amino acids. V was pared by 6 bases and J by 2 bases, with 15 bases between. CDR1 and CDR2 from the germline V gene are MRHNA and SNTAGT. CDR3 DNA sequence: TGTGCCAGCAGCTCCGAACCGACTTACACAGATACGCAGTATTTT. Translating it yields CASSSEPTYTDTQYF.

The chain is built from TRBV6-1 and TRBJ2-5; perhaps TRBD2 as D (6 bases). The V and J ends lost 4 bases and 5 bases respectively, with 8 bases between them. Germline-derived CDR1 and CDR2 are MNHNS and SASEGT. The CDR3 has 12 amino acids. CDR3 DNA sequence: TGTGCCAGCAGTGTGGGAGGCGAGACCCAGTACTTC. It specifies CASSVGGETQYF.

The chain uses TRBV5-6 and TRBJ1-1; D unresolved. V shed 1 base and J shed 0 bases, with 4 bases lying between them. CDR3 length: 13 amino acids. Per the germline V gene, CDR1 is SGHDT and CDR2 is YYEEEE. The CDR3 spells CASSLWVNTEAFF. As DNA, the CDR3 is TGTGCCAGCAGCTTGTGGGTGAACACTGAAGCTTTCTTT. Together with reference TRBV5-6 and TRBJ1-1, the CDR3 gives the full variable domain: DAGVTQSPTHLIKTRGQQVTLRCSPKSGHDTVSWYQQALGQGPQFIFQYYEEEERQRGNFPDRFSGHQFPNYSSELNVNALLLGDSALYLCASSLWVNTEAFFGQGTRLTVV.

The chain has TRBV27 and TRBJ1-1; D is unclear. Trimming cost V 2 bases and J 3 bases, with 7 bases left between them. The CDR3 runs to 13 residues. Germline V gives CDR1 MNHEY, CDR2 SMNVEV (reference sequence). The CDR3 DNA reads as TGTGCCAGCAGTTTAAACGTGGACACTGAAGCTTTCTTT. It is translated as CASSLNVDTEAFF.

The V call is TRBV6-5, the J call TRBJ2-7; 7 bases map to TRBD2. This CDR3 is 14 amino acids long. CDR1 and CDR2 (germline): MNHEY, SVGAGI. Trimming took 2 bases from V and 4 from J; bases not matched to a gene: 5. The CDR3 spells CASSYLTSVYEQYF. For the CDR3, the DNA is TGTGCCAGCAGTTACCTTACTAGCGTATACGAGCAGTACTTC.

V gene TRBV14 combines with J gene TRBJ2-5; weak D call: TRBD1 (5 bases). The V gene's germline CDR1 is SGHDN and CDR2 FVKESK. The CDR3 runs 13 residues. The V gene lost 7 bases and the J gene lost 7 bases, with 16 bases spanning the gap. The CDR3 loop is CASTATVPGTQYF. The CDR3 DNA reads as TGTGCCAGCACCGCGACAGTGCCCGGGACCCAGTACTTC.